The clone carrying this TCR beta chain was seen only a few times. Its antigen is as yet unknown. The CDR3 sequence is 12 residues long. Germline V CDR1 and CDR2: MNHNS, SASEGT. This sample was taken from a study of blood T cells in healthy people across ages. Study-wide results and limits: Naive CD4+ cells and diversity were both higher in long-lived donors than in aged donors.

Together with a sample-barcoded 5' primer, a J-beta primer mix was included in a second PCR lasting roughly 6 to 12 cycles. TCRdb analysed the 5' RACE reads with MiXCR anew, one entry per CDR3 protein. The table records around 800,000 distinct CDR3 sequences, around 25% of them present only once. These data were likewise used in another study, on T cells of mothers and their children.

The chain recombines TRBV6-1 with TRBJ2-5; no clear D gene. The J call may be incorrect, as the DNA end agrees better with TRBJ2-1. Sequencing was carried out using blood. The origin of this receptor is a boy between 5 and 17 years old in good health. CDR3 coding DNA: TGTGCCAGCCTTGGCAGGAACGAGGAGCAGTTCTTC. As protein: CASLGRNEEQFF.